The 9 T cell receptor beta chains given below trace back to one sample, sequenced in a study of blood T cell repertoires in COVID-19. Clones were read by immunoSEQ multiplex PCR, and TCRdb kept only the in-frame ones, dropping some. The data show more than 85,000 clones, approximately 80% seen once. Sequences were obtained from peripheral blood. The receptors were gathered from a woman aged 80 or over with active or convalescent COVID-19.

The chain employs TRBV15 and TRBJ2-2, with 7 bases matching TRBD1. CDR1 LNHNV and CDR2 YYDKDF come from the germline V gene (reference sequence). The CDR3 has 15 residues. Unmatched junction bases numbered 3, after V lost 3 bases and J lost 2 bases. CDR3 in DNA: TGTGCCACCAGCAGGGACAGGCTTAACACCGGGGAGCTGTTTTTT. This encodes CATSRDRLNTGELFF.

The chain carries TRBV19 and TRBJ2-5; a possible D gene is TRBD1 (6 bases). V lost 5 bases and J 2 bases, leaving 15 bases between the germline ends. CDR1 and CDR2 (germline): LNHDA, SQIVND (reference sequence). The CDR3 has 15 residues. Here the CDR3 DNA reads TGTGCCAGTAGTGCTCAACAGGGTTGGCAAGAGACCCAGTACTTC. Translation gives CASSAQQGWQETQYF.

V and J are TRBV18 and TRBJ1-1; D may be TRBD1 (6 bases). The length of the CDR3 is 15 residues. Germline V gene lookup returns CDR1 KGHSH and CDR2 LQKENI. Trimming took off 4 bases at V and 0 bases at J, with 12 bases between the two ends. The CDR3, as DNA: TGTGCCAGCTCACTGGGACAAACTCTGAACACTGAAGCTTTCTTT. Encoded protein: CASSLGQTLNTEAFF.

The DNA of the CDR3 is TGTGCCAGCTCCTCAAGGACGGAGGGGTCCGGGGAGCTGTTTTTT. This encodes CASSSRTEGSGELFF. V is TRBV18 and J is TRBJ2-2, with D perhaps TRBD2 (6 bases). The V end lost 6 bases, the J end lost 6 bases, and 17 bases lay between the germline ends. Looked up from germline, CDR1 is KGHSH and CDR2 is LQKENI. CDR3 length: 15 amino acids.

This CDR3 reads CASSADREVSEAFF. CDR3 DNA: TGCGCCAGCAGCGCGGACAGGGAAGTCTCTGAAGCTTTCTTT. The genes are TRBV5-1 and TRBJ1-1; 8 bases match TRBD1. Germline V gene lookup returns CDR1 SGHRS and CDR2 YFSETQ. The trim removed 4 bases at V and 6 bases at J, leaving 8 bases unmatched. The CDR3 spans 14 residues. Full variable domain (remainder filled in from reference TRBV5-1 and TRBJ1-1): KAGVTQTPRYLIKTRGQQVTLSCSPISGHRSVSWYQQTPGQGLQFLFEYFSETQRNKGNFPGRFSGRQFSNSRSEMNVSTLELGDSALYLCASSADREVSEAFFGQGTRLTVV.

The V and J genes are TRBV28 and TRBJ1-2; D is uncertain. The germline V and J ends were trimmed by 7 bases and 7 bases, with 16 bases remaining between them. This CDR3 is built from 13 residues. Germline CDR1 is MDHEN and CDR2 is SYDVKM. The CDR3 bases are TGTGCCAGCACCACGGGTGGGTTAGGTGGCTACACCTTC. Protein product: CASTTGGLGGYTF.

The chain is built from TRBV6-5 and TRBJ1-5; 10 positions match TRBD1. Germline V gene lookup returns CDR1 MNHEY and CDR2 SVGAGI. The CDR3 consists of 14 residues. V lost 5 bases, J lost 6 bases, and 4 bases stayed unmatched. CDR3 loop: CASSPGQGFQPQHF. The CDR3 DNA reads TGTGCCAGCAGTCCGGGACAGGGGTTTCAGCCCCAGCATTTT.

The table lists this clone with a few counts. The chain couples TRBV7-8 to TRBJ1-2; 8 nucleotides agree with TRBD1. Trimming at V came to 0 bases and at J to 5 bases, leaving 14 bases not matched to a gene. CDR1 and CDR2 (germline): SGHVS, FQNEAQ. This CDR3 spans 18 amino acids. The CDR3 DNA reads TGTGCCAGCAGCTTAGCGGTATACAGGACAGGGTCGGGTTATGGCTACACCTTC. Its translation is CASSLAVYRTGSGYGYTF.

The genes are TRBV10-3 and TRBJ2-5, with TRBD1 matching over 11 bases. The CDR3 extends over 16 amino acids. Germline CDR1 is ENHRY and CDR2 is SYGVKD. The V gene end was trimmed by 3 bases and the J gene end by 4 bases; junction bases not matched to a gene: 7. CDR3 loop: CAISENPGTGGETQYF. The CDR3 region has the DNA TGTGCCATCAGTGAAAACCCCGGGACAGGGGGAGAGACCCAGTACTTC.